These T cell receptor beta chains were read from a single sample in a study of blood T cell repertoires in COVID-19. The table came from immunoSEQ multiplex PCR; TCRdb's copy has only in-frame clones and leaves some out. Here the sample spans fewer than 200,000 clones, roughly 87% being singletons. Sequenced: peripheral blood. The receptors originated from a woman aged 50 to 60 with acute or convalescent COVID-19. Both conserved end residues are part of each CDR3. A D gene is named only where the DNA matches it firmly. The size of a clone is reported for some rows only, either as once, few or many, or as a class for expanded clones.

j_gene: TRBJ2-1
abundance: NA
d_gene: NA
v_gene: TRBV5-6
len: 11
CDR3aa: CASSLDNEQFF
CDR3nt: TGTGCCAGCAGCCTAGACAATGAGCAGTTCTTC

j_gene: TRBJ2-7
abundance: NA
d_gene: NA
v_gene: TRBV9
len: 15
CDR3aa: CASSTLDSHTYGQYF
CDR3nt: TGTGCCAGCAGCACCCTGGACAGCCATACCTATGGGCAGTACTTC

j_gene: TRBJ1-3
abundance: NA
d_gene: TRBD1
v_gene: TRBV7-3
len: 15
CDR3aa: CASSSLTGLGNTIYF
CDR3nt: TGTGCCAGCAGCTCTTTGACAGGGCTCGGAAACACCATATATTTT

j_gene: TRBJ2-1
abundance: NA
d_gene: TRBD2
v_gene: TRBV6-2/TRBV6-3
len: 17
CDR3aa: CASSYSKAAGAYNEQFF
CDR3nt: TGTGCCAGCAGTTACTCGAAGGCAGCGGGGGCCTACAATGAGCAGTTCTTC

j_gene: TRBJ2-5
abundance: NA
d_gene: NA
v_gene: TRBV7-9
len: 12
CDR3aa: CASSSIRETQYF
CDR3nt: TGTGCCAGCAGCTCCATACGGGAGACCCAGTACTTC

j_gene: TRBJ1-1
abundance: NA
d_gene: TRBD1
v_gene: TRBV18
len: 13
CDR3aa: CASSGQGDTEAFF
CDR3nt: TGTGCCAGCTCGGGACAGGGTGACACTGAAGCTTTCTTT

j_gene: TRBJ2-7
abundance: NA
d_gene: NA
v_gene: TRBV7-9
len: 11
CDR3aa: CASSLGREQYF
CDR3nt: TGTGCCAGCAGCTTGGGCCGGGAGCAGTACTTC

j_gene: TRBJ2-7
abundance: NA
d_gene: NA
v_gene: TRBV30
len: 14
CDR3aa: CAWAKTVSSYEQYF
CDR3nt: TGTGCCTGGGCGAAGACAGTATCCTCCTACGAGCAGTACTTC

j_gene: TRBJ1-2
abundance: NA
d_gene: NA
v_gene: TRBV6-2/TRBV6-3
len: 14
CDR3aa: CASSYGAYPYGYTF
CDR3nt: TGTGCCAGCAGTTACGGGGCATATCCTTATGGCTACACCTTC

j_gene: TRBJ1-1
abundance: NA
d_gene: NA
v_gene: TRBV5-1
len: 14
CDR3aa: CASSFTGSGTEAFF
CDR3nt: TGCGCCAGCAGCTTTACAGGGTCGGGCACTGAAGCTTTCTTT

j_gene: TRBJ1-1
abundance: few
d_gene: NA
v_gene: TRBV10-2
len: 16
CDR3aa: CASSLWQVPPNTEAFF
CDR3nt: TGCGCCAGCAGTCTGTGGCAGGTCCCTCCGAACACTGAAGCTTTCTTT

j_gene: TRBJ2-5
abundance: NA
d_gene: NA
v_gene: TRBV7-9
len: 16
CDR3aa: CASSNPRRGFRETQYF
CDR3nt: TGTGCCAGCAGCAACCCCCGAAGGGGATTCCGAGAGACCCAGTACTTC

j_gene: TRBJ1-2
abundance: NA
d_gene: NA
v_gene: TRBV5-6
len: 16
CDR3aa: CASSPGTGGGDYGYTF
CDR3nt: TGTGCCAGCAGCCCCGGGACGGGGGGGGGAGACTATGGCTACACCTTC

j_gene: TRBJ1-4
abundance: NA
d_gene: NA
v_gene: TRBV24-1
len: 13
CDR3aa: CATSATRGEKLFF
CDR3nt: TGTGCCACCAGTGCCACCCGAGGGGAAAAACTGTTTTTT

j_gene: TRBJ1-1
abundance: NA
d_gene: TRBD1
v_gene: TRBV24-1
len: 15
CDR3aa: CATSDSRQGVTEAFF
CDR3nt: TGTGCCACCAGTGATTCACGACAGGGGGTCACTGAAGCTTTCTTT

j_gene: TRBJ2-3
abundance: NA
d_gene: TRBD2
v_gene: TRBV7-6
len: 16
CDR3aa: CASSLRGNAGGSTQYF
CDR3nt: TGTGCCAGCAGCTTAAGGGGTAATGCGGGAGGAAGCACGCAGTATTTT

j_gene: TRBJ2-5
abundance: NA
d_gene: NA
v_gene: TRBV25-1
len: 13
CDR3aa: CASSEYPSETQYF
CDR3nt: TGTGCCAGCAGTGAATACCCGTCGGAGACCCAGTACTTC

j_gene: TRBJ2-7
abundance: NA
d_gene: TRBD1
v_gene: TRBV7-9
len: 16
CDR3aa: CASSSRATGGVYEQYF
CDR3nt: TGTGCCAGCAGCTCCCGGGCGACAGGGGGCGTCTACGAGCAGTACTTC

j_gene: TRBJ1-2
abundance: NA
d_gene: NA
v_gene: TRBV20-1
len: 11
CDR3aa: CSAPSGYGYTF
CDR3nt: TGCAGTGCCCCATCAGGGTATGGCTACACCTTC

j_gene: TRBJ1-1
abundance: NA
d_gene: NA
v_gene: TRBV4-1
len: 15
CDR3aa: CASSQEQPWRTEAFF
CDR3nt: TGCGCCAGCAGCCAAGAACAGCCCTGGCGCACTGAAGCTTTCTTT

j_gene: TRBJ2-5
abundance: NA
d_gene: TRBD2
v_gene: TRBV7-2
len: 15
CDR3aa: CASSLVSLAGETQYF
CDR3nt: TGTGCCAGCAGCTTAGTTTCCCTAGCGGGAGAGACCCAGTACTTC

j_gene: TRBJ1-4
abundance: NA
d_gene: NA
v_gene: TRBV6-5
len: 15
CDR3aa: CASSYSRGGNEKLFF
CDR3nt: TGTGCCAGCAGTTACTCGCGGGGCGGCAATGAAAAACTGTTTTTT

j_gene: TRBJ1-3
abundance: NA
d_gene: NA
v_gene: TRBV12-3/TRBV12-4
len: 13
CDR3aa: CASSRGSGNTIYF
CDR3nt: TGTGCCAGCAGTCGGGGGTCTGGAAACACCATATATTTT

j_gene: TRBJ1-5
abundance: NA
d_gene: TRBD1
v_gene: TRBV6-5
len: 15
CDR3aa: CATGPDRDRVQPQHF
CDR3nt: TGTGCCACCGGGCCCGACCGGGACAGGGTTCAGCCCCAGCATTTT

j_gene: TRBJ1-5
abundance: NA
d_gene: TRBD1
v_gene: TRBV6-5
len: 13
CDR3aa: CASSTGGGQPQHF
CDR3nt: TGTGCCAGCAGTACAGGGGGCGGGCAGCCCCAGCATTTT

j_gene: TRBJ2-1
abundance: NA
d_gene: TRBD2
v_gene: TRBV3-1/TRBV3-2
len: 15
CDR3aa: CASSPGLVGLNEQFF
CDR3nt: TGTGCCAGCAGCCCGGGACTAGTGGGACTTAATGAGCAGTTCTTC

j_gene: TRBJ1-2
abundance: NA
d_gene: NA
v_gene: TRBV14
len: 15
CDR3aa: CASSQLDTPNYGYTF
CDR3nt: TGTGCCAGCAGCCAACTGGACACTCCTAACTATGGCTACACCTTC

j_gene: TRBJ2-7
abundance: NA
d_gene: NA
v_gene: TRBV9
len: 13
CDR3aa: CASSVGRGGEQYF
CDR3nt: TGTGCCAGCAGCGTAGGAAGGGGAGGCGAGCAGTACTTC

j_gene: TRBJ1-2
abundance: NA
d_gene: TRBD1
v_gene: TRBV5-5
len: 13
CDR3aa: CASSFTGGYGYTF
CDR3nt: TGTGCCAGCAGCTTCACAGGGGGCTATGGCTACACCTTC

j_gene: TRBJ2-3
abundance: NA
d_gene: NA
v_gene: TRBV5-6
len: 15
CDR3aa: CASRAGGPGADTQYF
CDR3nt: TGTGCCAGCAGGGCGGGCGGTCCGGGTGCGGATACGCAGTATTTT

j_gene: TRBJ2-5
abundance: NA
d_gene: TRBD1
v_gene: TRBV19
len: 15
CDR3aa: CASSTGQGIGETQYF
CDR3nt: TGTGCCAGTAGTACCGGACAGGGTATTGGAGAGACCCAGTACTTC

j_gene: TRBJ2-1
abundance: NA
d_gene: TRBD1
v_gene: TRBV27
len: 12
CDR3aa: CASSRDRYEQFF
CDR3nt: TGTGCCAGCAGCCGGGACAGGTATGAGCAGTTCTTC

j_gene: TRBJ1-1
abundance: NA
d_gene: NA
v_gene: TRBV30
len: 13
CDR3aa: CAWSPPGYTEAFF
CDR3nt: TGTGCCTGGAGTCCCCCAGGGTACACTGAAGCTTTCTTT

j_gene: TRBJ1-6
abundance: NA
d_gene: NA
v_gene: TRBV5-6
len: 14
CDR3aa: CASSGPTALSPLHF
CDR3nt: TGTGCCAGCAGCGGGCCGACGGCCCTTTCACCCCTCCACTTT

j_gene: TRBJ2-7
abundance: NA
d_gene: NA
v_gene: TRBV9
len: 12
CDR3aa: CASSPGGVEQYF
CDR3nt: TGTGCCAGCAGCCCCGGAGGGGTCGAGCAGTACTTC

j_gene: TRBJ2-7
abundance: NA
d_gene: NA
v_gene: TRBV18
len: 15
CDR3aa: CASSPPSSDAYEQYF
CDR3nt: TGTGCCAGCTCACCCCCATCTAGCGATGCCTACGAGCAGTACTTC

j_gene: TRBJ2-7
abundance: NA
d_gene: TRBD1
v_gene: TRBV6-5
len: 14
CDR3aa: CASSQGALSYEQYF
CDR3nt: TGTGCCAGCAGCCAGGGGGCGTTATCCTACGAGCAGTACTTC

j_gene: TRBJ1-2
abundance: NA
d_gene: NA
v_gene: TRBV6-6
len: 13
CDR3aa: CASSYRIEDGYTF
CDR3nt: TGTGCCAGCAGTTACCGCATCGAGGATGGCTACACCTTC

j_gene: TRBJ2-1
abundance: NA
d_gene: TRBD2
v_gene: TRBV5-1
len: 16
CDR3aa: CASSLPQREGGDEQFF
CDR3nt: TGCGCCAGCAGCTTGCCCCAGCGGGAGGGCGGGGATGAGCAGTTCTTC

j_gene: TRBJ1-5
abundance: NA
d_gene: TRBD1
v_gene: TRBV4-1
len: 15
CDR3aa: CASSQAGTGTQPQHF
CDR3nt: TGCGCCAGCAGCCAGGCCGGGACAGGGACTCAGCCCCAGCATTTT

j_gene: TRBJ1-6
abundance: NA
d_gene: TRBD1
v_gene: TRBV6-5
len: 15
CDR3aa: CASSWGQGSGSPLHF
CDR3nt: TGTGCCAGCAGTTGGGGACAGGGTTCGGGTTCACCCCTCCACTTT

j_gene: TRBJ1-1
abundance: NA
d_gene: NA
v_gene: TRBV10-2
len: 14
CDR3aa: CASSETEVGPLAFF
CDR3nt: TGCGCCAGCAGTGAGACAGAGGTGGGGCCTTTAGCTTTCTTT

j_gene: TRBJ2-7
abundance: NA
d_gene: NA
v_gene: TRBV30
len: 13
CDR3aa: CAWSNRVSDEQYF
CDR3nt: TGTGCCTGGAGTAACAGGGTGTCGGACGAGCAGTACTTC

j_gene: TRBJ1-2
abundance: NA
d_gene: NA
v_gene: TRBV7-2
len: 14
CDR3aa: CASSPSRQNYGYTF
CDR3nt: TGTGCCAGCAGCCCCTCACGACAGAACTATGGCTACACCTTC

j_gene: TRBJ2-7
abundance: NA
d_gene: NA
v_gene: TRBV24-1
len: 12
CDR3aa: CATSDGKGGQYF
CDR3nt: TGTGCCACCAGTGATGGCAAGGGAGGGCAGTACTTC

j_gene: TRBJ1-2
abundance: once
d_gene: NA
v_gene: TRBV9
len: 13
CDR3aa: CASSPGTRSGYTF
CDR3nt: TGTGCCAGCAGCCCCGGGACACGAAGTGGCTACACCTTC

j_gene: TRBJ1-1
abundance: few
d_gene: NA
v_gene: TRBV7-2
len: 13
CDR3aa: CASTQALNTEAFF
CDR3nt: TGTGCCAGCACACAGGCCCTGAACACTGAAGCTTTCTTT

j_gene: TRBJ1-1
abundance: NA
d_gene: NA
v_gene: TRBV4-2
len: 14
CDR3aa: CASSQGRVGWEAFF
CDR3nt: TGTGCCAGCAGCCAAGGACGCGTCGGGTGGGAAGCTTTCTTT